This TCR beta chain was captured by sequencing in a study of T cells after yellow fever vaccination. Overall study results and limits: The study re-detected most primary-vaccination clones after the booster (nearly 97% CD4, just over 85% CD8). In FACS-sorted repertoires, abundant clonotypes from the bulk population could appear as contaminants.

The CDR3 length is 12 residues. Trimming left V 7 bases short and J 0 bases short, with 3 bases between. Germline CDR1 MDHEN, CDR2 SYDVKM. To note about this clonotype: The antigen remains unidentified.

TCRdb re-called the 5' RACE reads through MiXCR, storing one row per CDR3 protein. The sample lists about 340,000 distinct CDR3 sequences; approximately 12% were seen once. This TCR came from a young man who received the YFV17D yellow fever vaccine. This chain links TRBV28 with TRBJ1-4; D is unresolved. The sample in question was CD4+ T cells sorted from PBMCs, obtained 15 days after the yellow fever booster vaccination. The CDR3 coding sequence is TGTGCCAGCACCTCAACTAATGAAAAACTGTTTTTT. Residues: CASTSTNEKLFF.